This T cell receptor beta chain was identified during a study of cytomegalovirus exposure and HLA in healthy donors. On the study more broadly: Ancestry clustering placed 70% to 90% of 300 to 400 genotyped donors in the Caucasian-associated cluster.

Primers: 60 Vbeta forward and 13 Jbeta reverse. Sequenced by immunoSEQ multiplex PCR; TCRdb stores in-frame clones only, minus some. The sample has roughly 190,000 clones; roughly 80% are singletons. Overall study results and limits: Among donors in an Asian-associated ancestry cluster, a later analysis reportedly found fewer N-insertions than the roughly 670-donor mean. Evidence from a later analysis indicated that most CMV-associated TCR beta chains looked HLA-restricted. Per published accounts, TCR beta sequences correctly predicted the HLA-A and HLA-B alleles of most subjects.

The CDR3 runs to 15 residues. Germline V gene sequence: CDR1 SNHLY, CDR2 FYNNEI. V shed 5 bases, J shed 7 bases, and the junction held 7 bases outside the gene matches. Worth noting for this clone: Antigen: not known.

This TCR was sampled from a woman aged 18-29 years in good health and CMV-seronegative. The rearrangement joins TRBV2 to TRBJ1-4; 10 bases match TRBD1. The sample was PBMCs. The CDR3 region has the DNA TGTGCCAGCAGTATGACAGGGGGCTTGGGTGAAAAACTGTTTTTT. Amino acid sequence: CASSMTGGLGEKLFF.